The T cell receptor (beta chain) described here comes from a study of blood T cell repertoires in COVID-19. The method was immunoSEQ multiplex PCR; TCRdb's version includes in-frame clones alone and lacks a portion of them. This table holds about 230,000 clones, 84% found once. This sequence was found in a middle-aged man who had recovered from COVID-19. Sequenced material: peripheral blood.

CDR3 region: CSVEASGPETQYF. The CDR3 bases are TGCAGCGTTGAGGCTAGCGGGCCAGAGACCCAGTACTTC. The rearrangement joins TRBV29-1 to TRBJ2-5, with 8 nucleotides matching TRBD2. CDR1 SQVTM and CDR2 ANQGSEA come from the germline V gene. The CDR3 length is 13 residues. Trimming at V came to 3 bases and at J to 4 bases, leaving 4 bases not matched to a gene.